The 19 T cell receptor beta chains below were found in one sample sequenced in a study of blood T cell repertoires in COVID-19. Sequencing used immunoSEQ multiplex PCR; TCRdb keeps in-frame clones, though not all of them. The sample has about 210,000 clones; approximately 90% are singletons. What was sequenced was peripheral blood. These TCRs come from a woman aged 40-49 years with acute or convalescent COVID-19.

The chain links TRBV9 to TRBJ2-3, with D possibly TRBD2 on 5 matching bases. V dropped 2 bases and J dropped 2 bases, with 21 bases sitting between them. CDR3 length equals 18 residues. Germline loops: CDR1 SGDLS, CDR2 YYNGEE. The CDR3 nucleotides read TGTGCCAGCAGCGTTTCGACTACCGACCCCCTCTACACAGATACGCAGTATTTT. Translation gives CASSVSTTDPLYTDTQYF.

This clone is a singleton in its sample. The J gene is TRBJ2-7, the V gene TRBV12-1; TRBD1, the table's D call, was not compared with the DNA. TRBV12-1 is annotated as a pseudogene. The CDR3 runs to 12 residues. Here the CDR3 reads CASKRASGEQYV. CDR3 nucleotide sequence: TGTGCCTCAAAACGGGCCTCAGGGGAGCAGTACGTC.

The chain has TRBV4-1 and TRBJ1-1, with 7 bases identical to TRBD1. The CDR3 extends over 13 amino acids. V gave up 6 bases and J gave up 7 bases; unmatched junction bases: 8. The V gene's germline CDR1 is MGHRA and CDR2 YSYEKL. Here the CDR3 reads CASSRGTEGEAFF. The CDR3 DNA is TGCGCCAGCAGTAGGGGGACAGAGGGTGAAGCTTTCTTT.

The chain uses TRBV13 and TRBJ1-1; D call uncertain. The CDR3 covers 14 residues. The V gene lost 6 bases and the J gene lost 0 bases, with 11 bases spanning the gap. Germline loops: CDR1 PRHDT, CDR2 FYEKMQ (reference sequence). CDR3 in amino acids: CASSPPTVNTEAFF. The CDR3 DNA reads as TGTGCCAGCAGTCCTCCTACCGTGAACACTGAAGCTTTCTTT.

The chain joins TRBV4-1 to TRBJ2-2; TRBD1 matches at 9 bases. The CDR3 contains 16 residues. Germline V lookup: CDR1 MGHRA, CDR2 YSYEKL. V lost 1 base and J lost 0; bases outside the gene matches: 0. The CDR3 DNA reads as TGCGCCAGCAGCCAAGGACAGGGGGCGAACACCGGGGAGCTGTTTTTT. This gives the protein CASSQGQGANTGELFF.

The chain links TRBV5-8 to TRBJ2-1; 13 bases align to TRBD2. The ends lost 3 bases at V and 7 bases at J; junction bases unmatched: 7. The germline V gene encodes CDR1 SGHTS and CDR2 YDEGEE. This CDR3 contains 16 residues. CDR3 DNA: TGTGCCAGCAGCTCCCGACTAGCGGGGGGAGGGAATGAGCAGTTCTTC. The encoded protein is CASSSRLAGGGNEQFF.

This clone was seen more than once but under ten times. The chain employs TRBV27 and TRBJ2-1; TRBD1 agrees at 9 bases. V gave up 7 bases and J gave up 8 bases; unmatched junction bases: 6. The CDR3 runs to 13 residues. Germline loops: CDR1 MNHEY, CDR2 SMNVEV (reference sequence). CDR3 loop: CASNPTGGDEQFF. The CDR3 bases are TGTGCCAGCAACCCGACAGGGGGAGATGAGCAGTTCTTC.

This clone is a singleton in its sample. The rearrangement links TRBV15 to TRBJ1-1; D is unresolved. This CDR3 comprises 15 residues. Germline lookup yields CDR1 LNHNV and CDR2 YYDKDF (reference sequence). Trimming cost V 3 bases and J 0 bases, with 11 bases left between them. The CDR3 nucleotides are TGTGCCACCAGCAGCTCCATACAGATGAACACTGAAGCTTTCTTT. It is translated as CATSSSIQMNTEAFF.

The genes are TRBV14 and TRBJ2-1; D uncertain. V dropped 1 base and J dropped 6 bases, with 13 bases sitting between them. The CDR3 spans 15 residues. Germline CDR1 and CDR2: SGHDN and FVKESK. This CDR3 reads CASSQAWPESNEQFF. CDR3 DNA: TGTGCCAGCAGCCAAGCTTGGCCGGAGAGCAATGAGCAGTTCTTC.

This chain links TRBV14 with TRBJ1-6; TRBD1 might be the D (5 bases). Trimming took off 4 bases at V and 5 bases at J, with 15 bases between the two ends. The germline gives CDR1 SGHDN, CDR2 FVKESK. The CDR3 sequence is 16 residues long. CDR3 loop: CASSPRTGGDNSPLHF. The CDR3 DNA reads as TGTGCCAGCAGCCCAAGGACTGGGGGGGATAATTCACCCCTCCACTTT.

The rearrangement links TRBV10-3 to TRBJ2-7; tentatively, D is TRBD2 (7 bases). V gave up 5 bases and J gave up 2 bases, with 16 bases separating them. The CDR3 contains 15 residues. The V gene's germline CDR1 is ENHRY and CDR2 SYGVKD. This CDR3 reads CAISPVRGGTYEQYV. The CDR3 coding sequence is TGTGCCATCAGTCCAGTGAGGGGGGGTACCTACGAGCAGTACGTC.

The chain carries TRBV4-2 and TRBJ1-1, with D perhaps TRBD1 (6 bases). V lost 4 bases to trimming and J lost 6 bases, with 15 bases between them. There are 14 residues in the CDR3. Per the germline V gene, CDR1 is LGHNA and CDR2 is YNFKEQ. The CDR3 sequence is CASSPEQGGPEAFF. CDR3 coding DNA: TGTGCCAGCAGCCCCGAACAGGGAGGGCCTGAAGCTTTCTTT.

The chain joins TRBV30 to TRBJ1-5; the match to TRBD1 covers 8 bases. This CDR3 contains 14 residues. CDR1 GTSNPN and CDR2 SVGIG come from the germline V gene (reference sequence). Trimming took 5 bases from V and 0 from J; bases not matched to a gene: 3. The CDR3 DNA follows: TGTGCCTGGGGGACAGGCTATAGCAATCAGCCCCAGCATTTT. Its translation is CAWGTGYSNQPQHF.

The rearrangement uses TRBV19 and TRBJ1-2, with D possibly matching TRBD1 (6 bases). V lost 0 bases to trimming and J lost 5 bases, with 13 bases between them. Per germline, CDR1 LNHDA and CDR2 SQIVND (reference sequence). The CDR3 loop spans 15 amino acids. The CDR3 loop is CASSIDLRGNYGYTF. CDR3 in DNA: TGTGCCAGTAGTATAGATCTCAGGGGCAATTATGGCTACACCTTC.

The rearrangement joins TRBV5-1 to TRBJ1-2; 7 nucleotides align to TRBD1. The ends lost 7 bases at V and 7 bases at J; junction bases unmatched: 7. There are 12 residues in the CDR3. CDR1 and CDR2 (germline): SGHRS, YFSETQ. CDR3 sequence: CASSDRVGGYTF. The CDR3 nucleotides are TGCGCCAGCTCAGACAGGGTTGGTGGCTACACCTTC.

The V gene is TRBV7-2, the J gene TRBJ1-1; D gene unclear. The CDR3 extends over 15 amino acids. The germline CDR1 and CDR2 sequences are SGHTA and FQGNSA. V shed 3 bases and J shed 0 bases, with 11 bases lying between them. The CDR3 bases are TGTGCCAGCAGCTTCCTGGCAGGTATGAACACTGAAGCTTTCTTT. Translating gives CASSFLAGMNTEAFF.

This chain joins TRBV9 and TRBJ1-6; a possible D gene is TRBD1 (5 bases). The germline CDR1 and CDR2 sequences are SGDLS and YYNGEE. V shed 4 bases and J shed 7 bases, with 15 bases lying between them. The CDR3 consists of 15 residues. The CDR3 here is CASSLRDGLNSPLHF. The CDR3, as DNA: TGTGCCAGCAGCCTCCGGGACGGACTAAATTCACCCCTCCACTTT.

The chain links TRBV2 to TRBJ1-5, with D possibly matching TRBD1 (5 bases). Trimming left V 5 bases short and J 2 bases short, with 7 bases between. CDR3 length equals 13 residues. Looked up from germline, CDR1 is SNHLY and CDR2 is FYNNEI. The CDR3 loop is CASSRRGNQPQHF. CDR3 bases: TGTGCCAGCAGTCGCAGGGGCAATCAGCCCCAGCATTTT.

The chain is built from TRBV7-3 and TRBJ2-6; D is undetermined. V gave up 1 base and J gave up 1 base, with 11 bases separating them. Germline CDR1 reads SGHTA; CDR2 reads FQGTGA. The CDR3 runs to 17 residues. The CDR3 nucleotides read TGTGCCAGCAGCTTAAGGCCAGTCTTATCTGGGGCCAACGTCCTGACTTTC. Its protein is CASSLRPVLSGANVLTF. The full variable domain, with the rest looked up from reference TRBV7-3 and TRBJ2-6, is GAGVSQTPSNKVTEKGKYVELRCDPISGHTALYWYRQSLGQGPEFLIYFQGTGAADDSGLPNDRFFAVRPEGSVSTLKIQRTERGDSAVYLCASSLRPVLSGANVLTFGAGSRLTVL.